This T cell receptor (beta chain) was observed in a study of control samples from healthy donors and cancer patients. Germline CDR1 reads MDHEN; CDR2 reads SYDVKM. This CDR3 comprises 14 residues. V shed 3 bases and J shed 0 bases, with 6 bases lying between them. The repertoire was sequenced with immunoSEQ multiplex PCR; TCRdb's copy has only in-frame clones and lacks some. The sample carries around 89,000 clones, roughly 86% recorded once. This clone was detected only a few times. V usage is TRBV28 and J usage is TRBJ1-5; D gene ambiguous. Sequencing was performed on blood. The clonotype was recovered from a woman in her sixties or seventies in good health. The CDR3 is CASSLFHSNQPQHF. CDR3 DNA sequence: TGTGCCAGCAGTTTGTTTCATAGCAATCAGCCCCAGCATTTT.